The 6 T cell receptor beta chains reported below all come from one sample, sequenced in a study of T cells in Graves' hyperthyroidism and ophthalmopathy. TCR beta CDR3 regions were amplified from RNA transcripts. Carried out on the TCR CDR3, a first-round RT-PCR used the HTBI primer set. TCRdb itself ran the multiplex PCR reads through MiXCR, one entry per CDR3 protein. The data show fewer than 450,000 distinct CDR3 sequences, roughly 20% seen once. Sequenced sample: blood. The receptors were sampled from a man aged 18 to 35 with Graves' ophthalmopathy.

This clonotype was recorded at least ten times. The chain carries TRBV12-3 or TRBV12-4 and TRBJ2-7, with D possibly matching TRBD2 (6 bases). V was pared by 5 bases and J by 6 bases, with 11 bases between. This CDR3 contains 12 residues. CDR3 DNA sequence: TGTGCCAGCAGTGTCTGGGGGGTCGAGCAGTACTTC. Encoded protein: CASSVWGVEQYF.

Concerning this clonotype: Since a much larger clone is just one base distant, this may be a read error. This chain joins TRBV7-9 and TRBJ2-5, with a tentative D call TRBD1 (6 bases). The CDR3 runs 15 residues. Germline CDR1 and CDR2: SEHNR and FQNEAQ (reference sequence). The ends were cut back, 5 bases at V and 5 bases at J, with 18 bases in the middle. CDR3 in amino acids: CASSPRGGQRETQYF. CDR3 sequence (DNA): TGTGCCAGCAGCCCCCGGGGCGGACAGCGGGAGACCCAGTACTTC.

This chain connects TRBV9 to TRBJ2-3; 15 bases are a match to TRBD2. Germline assignment: CDR1 SGDLS and CDR2 YYNGEE. The CDR3 consists of 18 residues. V trimming: 0 bases; J trimming: 3 bases; junction bases outside the gene matches: 5. The CDR3 here is CASSVGTSGGAGTDTQYF. In DNA form, the CDR3 reads TGTGCCAGCAGCGTAGGGACTAGCGGGGGGGCCGGTACAGATACGCAGTATTTT.

The chain combines TRBV5-6 with TRBJ1-1, with D possibly being TRBD1 (6 bases). The CDR3 extends over 13 amino acids. The V end was cut by 4 bases, the J end by 4 bases, with 11 bases between. Germline V lookup: CDR1 SGHDT, CDR2 YYEEEE. Here the CDR3 reads CASSHGTTTEAFF. The CDR3 nucleotides are TGTGCCAGCAGCCACGGGACAACCACTGAAGCTTTCTTT.

This rearrangement joins TRBV5-4 to TRBJ2-5, with 11 bases matching TRBD2. V lost 5 bases, J lost 5 bases, and 5 bases stayed unmatched. Germline assignment: CDR1 SGHNT and CDR2 YYREEE (reference sequence). The CDR3 has 14 residues. CDR3 residues: CASRRSGGAETQYF. CDR3 bases: TGTGCCAGCAGACGTAGCGGGGGGGCCGAGACCCAGTACTTC.

This clonotype was counted many times. The chain joins TRBV27 to TRBJ1-6; 9 positions agree with TRBD1. After removal of 5 bases from V and 10 bases from J, the junction contained 6 bases not matched to a gene. Germline V lookup: CDR1 MNHEY, CDR2 SMNVEV (reference sequence). CDR3 length: 14 amino acids. The CDR3 nucleotides read TGTGCCAGCAGTGTGGACAGGGGAGGATCACCCCTCCACTTT. This sequence encodes CASSVDRGGSPLHF.